The present entry profiles one TCR beta chain with its context. Its antigen is still unknown. This sample stems from a study of CXCR3-negative and CXCR3-positive naive CD8 T cells. General study points: Expression of CXCR3 was partially reduced after cryopreservation, and fresh PBMCs were used in most assays. Naive cells used TRBV-TRBJ genes in much the same way whether CXCR3-negative or CXCR3-positive; memory cells did not. Both naive subsets showed comparably high diversity, and memory CD8+ cells showed much lower diversity.

It was by 5' RACE with UMI labels that the TRB cDNA libraries were prepared. TCRdb re-called the 5' RACE reads; one entry per CDR3 protein, DNA not given. The sample data list about 56,000 distinct CDR3 sequences. This CDR3 has 15 residues. CDR1 SGHRS and CDR2 YFSETQ come from the germline V gene. The sample consisted of memory CD8+ T cells from blood. This receptor was taken from a human donor in good health. Some clones in this sample may be carry-over from other donors' samples. The V gene is TRBV5-1, the J gene TRBJ2-2; TCRdb selects TRBD1, and the lack of DNA leaves this call unchecked. CDR3 loop: CASSTGTGTTGELFF.